This T cell receptor (beta chain) is drawn from a study of early T cells in non-severe SARS-CoV-2 infection. Looked up from germline, CDR1 is SQVTM and CDR2 is ANQGSEA. J gave up 1 base and V 6 bases, and 2 bases lay outside the gene matches. CDR3 length equals 13 residues. TCRdb passed the 5' RACE reads through MiXCR, listing each CDR3 protein once. The sample yields 40,000 to 60,000 distinct CDR3 sequences, roughly 6% seen once. Ten or more counts support this clonotype. The material sequenced was whole blood, taken at baseline. This chain uses TRBV29-1 with TRBJ2-2, with TRBD1 matching over 7 bases. The origin of this receptor is an adult who was a healthcare worker with PCR-confirmed SARS-CoV-2 infection or an uninfected control (not recorded which). The CDR3 sequence: CSVGQVNTGELFF. The CDR3 DNA reads TGCAGCGTCGGACAGGTGAACACCGGGGAGCTGTTTTTT.